What follows are 5 T cell receptor beta chains derived from one specimen sequenced in a study of blood T cell repertoires in COVID-19. Assay: immunoSEQ multiplex PCR; the TCRdb copy retains only in-frame clones and omits some. Counted here are more than 70,000 clones, more than 80% occurring once; the ten biggest clones make up 4.8%. The source material was peripheral blood. The source is an elderly woman with active or convalescent COVID-19.

The V call is TRBV3-1 (or the pseudogene TRBV3-2), the J call TRBJ2-1, with 10 nucleotides matching TRBD2. This CDR3 region has 18 residues. The V gene end was trimmed by 0 bases and the J gene end by 0 bases; junction bases not matched to a gene: 5. The germline V gene encodes CDR1 LGHDT and CDR2 YNNKEL (reference sequence). The CDR3 loop reads CASSQDGLAGVSYNEQFF. DNA of the CDR3: TGTGCCAGCAGCCAAGATGGGCTAGCGGGGGTCTCCTACAATGAGCAGTTCTTC.

The chain is built from TRBV28 and TRBJ2-7; the match to TRBD2 covers 16 bases. With 2 bases clipped from V and 4 bases from J, the junction kept 2 bases outside the gene matches. CDR3 length: 16 amino acids. Germline V gives CDR1 MDHEN, CDR2 SYDVKM. This CDR3 is CASSLGTSGRGYEQYF. The CDR3 nucleotides read TGTGCCAGCAGTTTAGGGACTAGCGGGAGGGGATACGAGCAGTACTTC.

This chain connects TRBV14 to TRBJ2-3, with TRBD2 identical over 7 bases. V lost 4 bases and J lost 6; bases outside the gene matches: 13. This CDR3 has 16 amino acids. Germline CDR1 and CDR2: SGHDN and FVKESK. The CDR3 bases are TGTGCCAGCAGCCCCTTTCAAACGGGAGGAGCGGATACGCAGTATTTT. This translates into CASSPFQTGGADTQYF.

The CDR3: CASSKVGSEYTF. In DNA form, the CDR3 reads TGTGCCAGCAGCAAAGTCGGGTCGGAGTACACCTTC. The J gene is TRBJ1-2, the V gene TRBV21-1. TRBV21-1 is given as a pseudogene. The CDR3 is 12 residues long.

The chain carries TRBV30 and TRBJ2-1; 8 positions match TRBD2. V dropped 2 bases and J dropped 8; count of bases not matched to a gene: 11. Germline V gives CDR1 GTSNPN, CDR2 SVGIG (reference sequence). The CDR3 runs to 15 residues. The DNA for the CDR3 is TGTGCCTGGAGTACGGGGAGTAGCGGGAATGATGAGCAGTTCTTC. Protein sequence: CAWSTGSSGNDEQFF.